These T cell receptor beta chains were read from a single sample in a study of blood T cell repertoires in COVID-19. Libraries were prepared by immunoSEQ multiplex PCR; TCRdb keeps only in-frame clonotypes and omits some of them. Of some 150,000 clones in the sample, 80% to 90% are singletons; the top ten hold 7.2%. Material for sequencing was peripheral blood. These receptors all come from a woman aged 45-60 years in a cohort sampled during active or convalescent COVID-19. CDR3s include the opening cysteine and the closing phenylalanine or tryptophan. A D gene is named only where the DNA matches it firmly. Some rows have no size entry. The others give once, few or many, or a class for an expanded clone.

size	D	length	J	V	DNA	CDR3
-	TRBD1	14	TRBJ2-2	TRBV18	TGTGCCAGCTCACCAGGACAGGGGATCGGGGAGCTGTTTTTT	CASSPGQGIGELFF
-	-	15	TRBJ2-1	TRBV6-5	TGTGCCAGCAGTAAGGACTGGACTCCTTACAATGAGCAGTTCTTC	CASSKDWTPYNEQFF
-	TRBD1	15	TRBJ2-1	TRBV5-1	TGCGCCAGCAGCCCGAACATCGGGACAGGGGTAAGGGAGTTCTTC	CASSPNIGTGVREFF
-	-	14	TRBJ1-3	TRBV12-5	TGTGCTAGTGGTTTGGACAGCTACGGAAACACCATATATTTT	CASGLDSYGNTIYF
-	-	15	TRBJ1-1	TRBV5-4	TGTGCCAGCAACCCGGCGAACAGAATGAACACTGAAGCTTTCTTT	CASNPANRMNTEAFF
-	-	14	TRBJ1-4	TRBV3-1/TRBV3-2	TGTGCCAGCAGCCTTCAGGGCTCGAATGAAAAACTGTTTTTT	CASSLQGSNEKLFF
-	TRBD2	15	TRBJ2-2	TRBV9	TGTGCCAGCAGCCTAAGCGGGGACGACACCGGGGAGCTGTTTTTT	CASSLSGDDTGELFF
-	TRBD2	15	TRBJ2-5	TRBV15	TGTGCCACCAGCAGAGTAGGCGGGGGGGCCGAGACCCAGTACTTC	CATSRVGGGAETQYF
-	-	12	TRBJ1-2	TRBV18	TGTGCCAGCTCACGACCTCAAGGGGGTCGCACCTTC	CASSRPQGGRTF
-	TRBD1	14	TRBJ1-4	TRBV19	TGTGCCAGTATGACCTCAGGGGGAGGAGAAAAACTGTTTTTT	CASMTSGGGEKLFF
-	TRBD2	18	TRBJ2-3	TRBV4-2	TGTGCCAGCAGCCGCAACCCTAGCGGAGGGGCTAGCACAGATACGCAGTATTTT	CASSRNPSGGASTDTQYF
-	-	16	TRBJ2-3	TRBV3-1/TRBV3-2	TGTGCCAGCAGCCAAGAACAAGGACTAAACACAGATACGCAGTATTTT	CASSQEQGLNTDTQYF
-	TRBD1	15	TRBJ2-2	TRBV4-3	TGCGCCAGCAGCCAAGGACAGGGGAACACCGGGGAGCTGTTTTTT	CASSQGQGNTGELFF
-	-	12	TRBJ2-7	TRBV2	TGTGCCAGCAGTGGAGACTCGACCGAGCAGTACTTC	CASSGDSTEQYF
few	-	15	TRBJ1-3	TRBV30	TGTGCCTGGAGTCTTCCTACAGGCGTAGGAAACACCATATATTTT	CAWSLPTGVGNTIYF
-	-	12	TRBJ2-7	TRBV29-1	TGCAGCGTTCAAGGGAGCTCCTACGAGCAGTACTTC	CSVQGSSYEQYF
-	-	13	TRBJ2-3	TRBV30	TGTGCCTGGAACCGGGGGATCACAGATACGCAGTATTTT	CAWNRGITDTQYF
-	-	14	TRBJ2-1	TRBV5-1	TGCGCCAGCAGCACCACGGAGGGCCTCAATGAGCAGTTCTTC	CASSTTEGLNEQFF